This T cell receptor (beta chain) was identified during a study of technical replicates of blood from a handful of donors. V gave up 4 bases and J gave up 6 bases, with 15 bases separating them. Per germline, CDR1 MNHNS and CDR2 SASEGT. The CDR3 contains 15 residues. TCRdb keeps only in-frame clones here, not all; method: immunoSEQ multiplex PCR. The repertoire holds over 85,000 clones, with roughly 95% as singletons. The TCR originated in a human donor in good health. Material for sequencing was T cells isolated from PBMCs. This rearrangement joins TRBV6-1 to TRBJ1-4; possibly TRBD1 for D (6 bases). The CDR3 here is CASSVRYWTDEKLFF. DNA of the CDR3: TGTGCCAGCAGTGTTAGGTACTGGACAGATGAAAAACTGTTTTTT.